A selection of T cell receptor beta chains follows, all from one sample in a study of cytomegalovirus exposure and HLA in healthy donors. Assay used: immunoSEQ multiplex PCR; TCRdb lists only in-frame clones, some missing. There are more than 85,000 clones in the sample; roughly three quarters occur only once, and approximately 3% lies in the top ten. The sequenced sample consisted of PBMCs. The receptors stem from a man aged 25-45 years in good health and CMV-seronegative. Each CDR3 is given with its conserved first and last residue. Each record gives: CDR3 DNA, CDR3 protein, D gene, V gene, J gene, clone size. The D gene is left open where the match is weak. Clone size is shown for a subset of rows, as once, few, many or a class of expanded clone.

cdr3_nt: TGTGCCAGCAGTTCCACACGGACAGGGGTGAACACTGAAGCTTTCTTT
cdr3_aa: CASSSTRTGVNTEAFF
d_call: TRBD1
v_call: TRBV28
j_call: TRBJ1-1
clone_size: NA

cdr3_nt: TGTGCCAGCAGCTTTTCCTTCAGAGGAGCTTTCTTT
cdr3_aa: CASSFSFRGAFF
d_call: NA
v_call: TRBV7-2
j_call: TRBJ1-1
clone_size: NA

cdr3_nt: TGTGCCAGTTCGGGGACAGAGAACACCGGGGAGCTGTTTTTT
cdr3_aa: CASSGTENTGELFF
d_call: TRBD1
v_call: TRBV19
j_call: TRBJ2-2
clone_size: once

cdr3_nt: TGTGCCAGCAGGACTAGCGGGAGCACAGATACGCAGTATTTT
cdr3_aa: CASRTSGSTDTQYF
d_call: TRBD2
v_call: TRBV5-4
j_call: TRBJ2-3
clone_size: NA

cdr3_nt: TGTGCCAGCAGCTCCCAGGAGAACACTGAAGCTTTCTTT
cdr3_aa: CASSSQENTEAFF
d_call: NA
v_call: TRBV5-4
j_call: TRBJ1-1
clone_size: few

cdr3_nt: TGTGCCTGGAGTCGACTAGCCGTCACCGGGGAGCTGTTTTTT
cdr3_aa: CAWSRLAVTGELFF
d_call: TRBD2
v_call: TRBV30
j_call: TRBJ2-2
clone_size: NA

cdr3_nt: TGCGCCAGCAGCCCCCCCCAGGCAGGCCAAGAGACCCAGTACTTC
cdr3_aa: CASSPPQAGQETQYF
d_call: NA
v_call: TRBV4-1
j_call: TRBJ2-5
clone_size: NA

cdr3_nt: TGTGCCAGCAGCTTCGACTATGAGCAGTTCTTC
cdr3_aa: CASSFDYEQFF
d_call: NA
v_call: TRBV5-4
j_call: TRBJ2-1
clone_size: NA

cdr3_nt: TGTGCCAGCAGCTCGGTGGGGGGGAACACTGAAGCTTTCTTT
cdr3_aa: CASSSVGGNTEAFF
d_call: NA
v_call: TRBV11-3
j_call: TRBJ1-1
clone_size: NA

cdr3_nt: TGTGCCAGCAGCGTAGATGGAGGTCCCGTCCAAGAGACCCAGTACTTC
cdr3_aa: CASSVDGGPVQETQYF
d_call: NA
v_call: TRBV9
j_call: TRBJ2-5
clone_size: few

cdr3_nt: TGTGCCAGTAGTACCCTCGACAGTGCAACTAATGAAAAACTGTTTTTT
cdr3_aa: CASSTLDSATNEKLFF
d_call: NA
v_call: TRBV19
j_call: TRBJ1-4
clone_size: NA

cdr3_nt: TGTGCCAGCAGTGCCATGACAGGGAACTATGGCTACACCTTC
cdr3_aa: CASSAMTGNYGYTF
d_call: TRBD1
v_call: TRBV6-5
j_call: TRBJ1-2
clone_size: few

cdr3_nt: TGCGCCAGCAGCCAAAGTCCTCTACAGGGCGTCGGGGCCAACGTCCTGACTTTC
cdr3_aa: CASSQSPLQGVGANVLTF
d_call: NA
v_call: TRBV4-1
j_call: TRBJ2-6
clone_size: few

cdr3_nt: TGTGCCAGCAGTGAGTTGGCGGGGACAGATACGCAGTATTTT
cdr3_aa: CASSELAGTDTQYF
d_call: NA
v_call: TRBV6-1
j_call: TRBJ2-3
clone_size: few

cdr3_nt: TGTGCCAGCAGCCAACAAGGACTCCATAGCACAGATACGCAGTATTTT
cdr3_aa: CASSQQGLHSTDTQYF
d_call: NA
v_call: TRBV14
j_call: TRBJ2-3
clone_size: NA

cdr3_nt: TGCGCCAGCAGCTTGGACTTGTGGGGAGCTGGGGCCAACGTCCTGACTTTC
cdr3_aa: CASSLDLWGAGANVLTF
d_call: NA
v_call: TRBV5-1
j_call: TRBJ2-6
clone_size: NA

cdr3_nt: TGTGCCAGTAGTCCCCTACAGGGGAGCACAGATACGCAGTATTTT
cdr3_aa: CASSPLQGSTDTQYF
d_call: TRBD1
v_call: TRBV19
j_call: TRBJ2-3
clone_size: NA

cdr3_nt: TGTGCCAGCTCACATTCCGGGACAGGTACGACTAAAGAGACCCAGTACTTC
cdr3_aa: CASSHSGTGTTKETQYF
d_call: TRBD1
v_call: TRBV18
j_call: TRBJ2-5
clone_size: NA

cdr3_nt: TGTGCCATCAATTCGGGACAAGTTAACTATGGCTACACCTTC
cdr3_aa: CAINSGQVNYGYTF
d_call: NA
v_call: TRBV10-3
j_call: TRBJ1-2
clone_size: NA

cdr3_nt: TGTGCCAGCAGCTTAGCGGGGCAGGGATATGATGAGCAGTTCTTC
cdr3_aa: CASSLAGQGYDEQFF
d_call: NA
v_call: TRBV7-6
j_call: TRBJ2-1
clone_size: once

cdr3_nt: TGTGCCAGCAGCTTAGGTCACACCCGTTCCTCCTACGAGCAGTACTTC
cdr3_aa: CASSLGHTRSSYEQYF
d_call: NA
v_call: TRBV7-8
j_call: TRBJ2-7
clone_size: NA

cdr3_nt: TGTGCCAGCAGCGTCTCAGGGGGCCACCCTAGCTCTGGAAACACCATATATTTT
cdr3_aa: CASSVSGGHPSSGNTIYF
d_call: TRBD1
v_call: TRBV9
j_call: TRBJ1-3
clone_size: once

cdr3_nt: TGTGCCAGCAGCATGACACGTTATGGCTACACCTTC
cdr3_aa: CASSMTRYGYTF
d_call: NA
v_call: TRBV2
j_call: TRBJ1-2
clone_size: NA

cdr3_nt: TGCAGCGTTTTAGACAGTGGAGAGACCCAGTACTTC
cdr3_aa: CSVLDSGETQYF
d_call: NA
v_call: TRBV29-1
j_call: TRBJ2-5
clone_size: NA

cdr3_nt: TGTGCCAGCGGCAGGGGGGACAATCAGCCCCAGCATTTT
cdr3_aa: CASGRGDNQPQHF
d_call: TRBD1
v_call: TRBV9
j_call: TRBJ1-5
clone_size: NA

cdr3_nt: TGCAGCGTTGAAGACACCCTGAGGTCACGGGTTTCCTCTGGAAACACCATATATTTT
cdr3_aa: CSVEDTLRSRVSSGNTIYF
d_call: NA
v_call: TRBV29-1
j_call: TRBJ1-3
clone_size: once